The 5 T cell receptor beta chains presented below share a single source sample, sequenced in a study of lymphopenia after photon versus proton radiotherapy. The data were produced by immunoSEQ multiplex PCR, yet TCRdb's version contains in-frame clones alone and is incomplete. This table holds around 70,000 clones, approximately 91% found once. The sequencing used peripheral blood, collected from a patient treated with photon-based radiotherapy. Source of these receptors: a woman aged 70-85 years with pancreatic cancer.

With regard to this clone: Relative to the germline gene, one junction end is altered; a read error may explain this. V gene TRBV2 combines with J gene TRBJ1-5; D gene ambiguous. The CDR3 contains 15 residues. The V gene's germline CDR1 is SNHLY and CDR2 FYNNEI. The CDR3 DNA reads TGTGCCAGCAGCGAAGCATTGGGTCGAAATCAGCCCCAGCATTTT. This codes for CASSEALGRNQPQHF.

The chain carries TRBV7-9 and TRBJ2-7; D is perhaps TRBD2 (5 bases). V was clipped by 6 bases and J by 5 bases, with 17 bases between them. The CDR3 length is 14 residues. Germline CDR1 SEHNR, CDR2 FQNEAQ (reference sequence). The DNA of the CDR3 is TGTGCCAGCAGTTTCACGAGGGTCCCCAACGAGCAGTACTTC. It translates to CASSFTRVPNEQYF.

This clone was counted a single time. The chain uses TRBV28 and TRBJ1-2; D not certain. CDR1 is MDHEN, CDR2 SYDVKM, per germline. CDR3 length: 11 residues. Trimming took 3 bases from V and 5 from J, leaving 4 bases between them. The CDR3 DNA reads TGTGCCAGCAGTTTTGGGTATGGCTACACCTTC. Residues: CASSFGYGYTF.

The chain is built from TRBV7-9 and TRBJ2-2; TRBD1 is a possible D gene (5 bases). This CDR3 comprises 15 residues. Germline values: CDR1 SEHNR, CDR2 FQNEAQ (reference sequence). V was clipped by 0 bases and J by 0 bases, with 5 bases between them. The CDR3 spells CASSLARANTGELFF. CDR3 DNA: TGTGCCAGCAGCTTAGCCAGGGCGAACACCGGGGAGCTGTTTTTT.

This chain connects TRBV5-6 to TRBJ2-7; 10 bases line up with TRBD1. The CDR3 has 15 amino acids. Trimming cost V 3 bases and J 3 bases; bases outside gene matches: 6. Germline V lookup: CDR1 SGHDT, CDR2 YYEEEE. CDR3 protein: CASSSSGTGDYEQYF. For the CDR3, the DNA is TGTGCCAGCAGCTCGTCCGGGACAGGGGACTACGAGCAGTACTTC. The full variable domain, completed using reference TRBV5-6 and TRBJ2-7, is DAGVTQSPTHLIKTRGQQVTLRCSPKSGHDTVSWYQQALGQGPQFIFQYYEEEERQRGNFPDRFSGHQFPNYSSELNVNALLLGDSALYLCASSSSGTGDYEQYFGPGTRLTVT.